The 14 T cell receptor beta chains below come from one sample, sequenced in a study of molecular identifiers for immune sequencing clone quantification. From the PCR reads, TCRdb called clonotypes with MiXCR, one entry per CDR3 protein. The table records 400,000 to 600,000 distinct CDR3 sequences, around 23% of them present only once. The sequenced material came from naive CD8+ T cells from blood, with Jurkat cell RNA spiked in. Specified subset: FACS-sorted CD8+CD4-CCR7+CD45RA+ naive T cells. These receptor sequences come from a human donor in good health. Some libraries in this study had Jurkat cell RNA spiked in.

This clonotype showed up just a few times. V usage is TRBV7-9 and J usage is TRBJ2-7; perhaps TRBD1 as D (6 bases). The CDR3 extends over 15 amino acids. V was cut by 0 bases and J by 3 bases, with 12 bases left in between. Germline CDR1 reads SEHNR; CDR2 reads FQNEAQ (reference sequence). This CDR3 reads CASSLASGEYYEQYF. CDR3 bases: TGTGCCAGCAGCTTAGCGTCAGGGGAATACTACGAGCAGTACTTC.

The rearrangement joins TRBV5-1 to TRBJ2-7; D is uncertain. V lost 4 bases to trimming and J lost 4 bases, with 12 bases between them. The CDR3 loop spans 13 amino acids. The V gene's germline CDR1 is SGHRS and CDR2 YFSETQ. The CDR3 DNA is TGCGCCAGCAGCCCATACCAAGATTACGAGCAGTACTTC. Amino acids: CASSPYQDYEQYF.

This clonotype was observed a handful of times. This chain joins TRBV6-5 and TRBJ1-4; unclear D gene. Trimming took 2 bases from V and 0 from J, leaving 16 bases between them. Germline CDR1 is MNHEY and CDR2 is SVGAGI. The CDR3 covers 18 residues. The CDR3 reads CASSYASGGDATNEKLFF. The CDR3, as DNA: TGTGCCAGCAGTTACGCGAGTGGCGGAGACGCAACTAATGAAAAACTGTTTTTT.

The table lists this clonotype with a few counts. The chain has TRBV6-2 or TRBV6-3 and TRBJ2-7; 7 nucleotides agree with TRBD1. The CDR3 is 13 residues long. After removal of 10 bases from V and 2 bases from J, the junction contained 8 bases not matched to a gene. Germline loops: CDR1 MNHEY, CDR2 SVGEGT. The CDR3 is CATQGQVTYEQYF. The CDR3 DNA sequence: TGTGCCACCCAAGGACAGGTTACCTACGAGCAGTACTTC.

This clonotype was seen a handful of times. The chain uses TRBV6-5 and TRBJ2-3; D gene unclear. This CDR3 comprises 15 residues. Germline V gives CDR1 MNHEY, CDR2 SVGAGI. V shed 2 bases and J shed 3 bases, with 12 bases lying between them. The CDR3 DNA is TGTGCCAGCAGTTACCGAGGCTTCCAGACAGATACGCAGTATTTT. The encoded protein is CASSYRGFQTDTQYF.

A few counts support this clonotype. The chain has TRBV12-3 or TRBV12-4 and TRBJ2-3; D uncertain. Between the trimmed V and J ends, which lost 3 bases and 3 bases, there was a span of 10 bases. This CDR3 has 14 residues. This CDR3 is CASSFGIGTDTQYF. The DNA of the CDR3 is TGTGCCAGCAGTTTTGGGATTGGGACAGATACGCAGTATTTT.

J is TRBJ2-3 and V is TRBV12-3 or TRBV12-4, with 8 bases lining up with TRBD2. J was trimmed by 10 bases and V by 6 bases; bases with no gene match: 12. This CDR3 contains 14 residues. The CDR3 DNA follows: TGTGCCAGCAGCCCACCGCGGGGGGAGGATGCGCAGTATTTT. The encoded protein is CASSPPRGEDAQYF.

About this clonotype itself: A much larger clonotype is one base distant, so this may be a read error. This sequence joins TRBV29-1 and TRBJ2-2, with 10 nucleotides matching TRBD1. CDR3 length equals 13 residues. Germline CDR1 reads SQVTM; CDR2 reads ANQGSEA. Here the CDR3 DNA reads TGCAGCGTTTTGACAGGGGGCACCGGGGGGCTGTTTTTT. Its protein product is CSVLTGGTGGLFF.

This clonotype was observed a few times. The chain recombines TRBV6-5 with TRBJ2-5, with TRBD1 identical over 11 bases. CDR1 and CDR2 (germline): MNHEY, SVGAGI. The CDR3 is 16 amino acids. V shed 0 bases, J shed 2 bases, and the junction held 2 bases outside the gene matches. This CDR3 reads CASSYSDRGLQETQYF. The CDR3 nucleotides read TGTGCCAGCAGTTACTCGGACAGGGGGCTACAAGAGACCCAGTACTTC.

The sample holds a few counts of this clonotype. J is TRBJ2-7 and V is TRBV5-5, with a possible D match to TRBD1 (5 bases). V lost 6 bases, J lost 2 bases, and 21 bases lay in between. This CDR3 has 16 amino acids. The germline gives CDR1 SGHKS, CDR2 YYEKEE (reference sequence). CDR3 bases: TGTGCCAGCACCCCAGCCCCTGACAGCTATACCTACGAGCAGTACTTC. Translating gives CASTPAPDSYTYEQYF.

This clonotype was detected ten times or more. V and J are TRBV7-9 and TRBJ1-1; D perhaps matches TRBD1 (6 bases). Germline V CDR1 and CDR2: SEHNR, FQNEAQ (reference sequence). The CDR3 is 14 amino acids. V was pared by 6 bases and J by 3 bases, with 14 bases between. CDR3 nucleotides: TGTGCCAGCAGTTCCGTAAACAGGGACACTGAAGCTTTCTTT. Protein: CASSSVNRDTEAFF.

The chain carries TRBV9 and TRBJ1-1; TRBD1 aligns across 9 bases. The germline gives CDR1 SGDLS, CDR2 YYNGEE. The ends lost 3 bases at V and 1 base at J; junction bases unmatched: 4. The CDR3 is 15 amino acids. The CDR3 DNA follows: TGTGCCAGCAGCGGATTGGACAGGGGGAACACTGAAGCTTTCTTT. This translates into CASSGLDRGNTEAFF.

J is TRBJ2-5 and V is TRBV6-2 or TRBV6-3, with D perhaps TRBD2 (7 bases). The germline V gene has CDR1 MNHEY and CDR2 SVGEGT. CDR3 length: 16 residues. V was clipped by 1 base and J by 3 bases, with 15 bases between them. Here the CDR3 reads CASSYFTGGLEETQYF. CDR3 sequence (DNA): TGTGCCAGCAGTTACTTTACGGGGGGCCTAGAAGAGACCCAGTACTTC.

This clonotype was found a few times. The rearrangement links TRBV29-1 to TRBJ1-2; 7 nucleotides match TRBD1. The V gene's germline CDR1 is SQVTM and CDR2 ANQGSEA. After removal of 5 bases from V and 7 bases from J, the junction contained 10 bases not matched to a gene. The length of the CDR3 is 13 residues. CDR3 in DNA: TGCAGCGTTCCCAGACAGGGAGTGAGTGGCTACACCTTC. Translation gives CSVPRQGVSGYTF.